Presented here are 32 T cell receptor beta chains from one specimen sequenced in a study of PD-1 blockade in classical Hodgkin lymphoma. No patient escaped relapse after autologous stem cell transplantation, and brentuximab vedotin exposure varied. Here immunoSEQ multiplex PCR was the method, and the copy in TCRdb shows in-frame clones only, minus some. The data contain roughly 38,000 clones, 85% to 90% of them singletons. The specimen was peripheral blood mononuclear cells (PBMCs), collected before the second cycle of nivolumab. These receptors originate from a human donor with classical Hodgkin lymphoma.

The chain is built from TRBV28 and TRBJ1-5; TRBD1 is a possible D gene (6 bases). V lost 2 bases and J lost 0, with 17 bases in between. Germline V gives CDR1 MDHEN, CDR2 SYDVKM. The CDR3 length is 18 residues. The CDR3 DNA sequence: TGTGCCAGCAGTTTAGGGCCCGGGACACCTTATAGCAATCAGCCCCAGCATTTT. Amino acid sequence: CASSLGPGTPYSNQPQHF. Drawing the rest from reference TRBV28 and TRBJ1-5, the complete variable domain is DVKVTQSSRYLVKRTGEKVFLECVQDMDHENMFWYRQDPGLGLRLIYFSYDVKMKEKGDIPEGYSVSREKKERFSLILESASTNQTSMYLCASSLGPGTPYSNQPQHFGDGTRLSIL.

V usage is TRBV28 and J usage is TRBJ2-1, with unresolved D. Germline-derived CDR1 and CDR2 are MDHEN and SYDVKM. The CDR3 totals 16 residues. Between the trimmed V and J ends, which lost 1 base and 2 bases, there was a span of 12 bases. The CDR3 sequence is CASSLFGPGPYNEQFF. The CDR3 region has the DNA TGTGCCAGCAGTTTATTTGGGCCGGGCCCCTACAATGAGCAGTTCTTC.

The genes are TRBV5-1 and TRBJ2-4; 8 bases fit TRBD2. The CDR3 runs to 19 residues. Germline V gene sequence: CDR1 SGHRS, CDR2 YFSETQ. The J segment lost 0 bases and the V segment lost 0 bases, leaving 11 bases of the junction unmatched. CDR3 sequence (DNA): TGCGCCAGCAGCTTGGCTTTAGCGGGGAGCGCGGTAGCCAAAAACATTCAGTACTTC. Translation: CASSLALAGSAVAKNIQYF.

The chain joins TRBV6-1 to TRBJ1-2, with D possibly matching TRBD1 (6 bases). Per germline, CDR1 MNHNS and CDR2 SASEGT. This CDR3 is 14 amino acids long. The ends were cut back, 10 bases at V and 5 bases at J, with 20 bases in the middle. The CDR3 coding sequence is TGTGCCAACATTCGGGACAACTCTTTATATGGCTACACCTTC. Its protein product is CANIRDNSLYGYTF.

This rearrangement joins TRBV7-3 to TRBJ2-3; D unclear. There are 14 residues in the CDR3. V dropped 2 bases and J dropped 4 bases, with 10 bases sitting between them. Germline V CDR1 and CDR2: SGHTA, FQGTGA. The CDR3 spells CASSLGGVADTQYF. CDR3 sequence (DNA): TGTGCCAGCAGCTTAGGTGGGGTGGCAGATACGCAGTATTTT.

The chain couples TRBV9 to TRBJ2-1; 7 bases are shared with TRBD1. There are 13 residues in the CDR3. Per the germline V gene, CDR1 is SGDLS and CDR2 is YYNGEE. The junction had 7 bases not matched to a gene; V was cut back by 3 bases and J by 10 bases. The CDR3 sequence: CASSAVLQGEQFF. The CDR3 nucleotides read TGTGCCAGCAGCGCCGTTCTACAGGGGGAGCAGTTCTTC. The complete variable domain, with remaining parts taken from reference TRBV9 and TRBJ2-1, reads DSGVTQTPKHLITATGQRVTLRCSPRSGDLSVYWYQQSLDQGLQFLIQYYNGEERAKGNILERFSAQQFPDLHSELNLSSLELGDSALYFCASSAVLQGEQFFGPGTRLTVL.

This clone is medium-sized by share. The chain uses TRBV13 and TRBJ2-7, with 10 bases lining up with TRBD1. Trimming removed 4 bases from V and 0 bases from J; junction bases left unmatched: 15. The CDR3 is made up of 19 amino acids. Germline V CDR1 and CDR2: PRHDT, FYEKMQ (reference sequence). The CDR3 here is CASSSSPGTGVSNSYEQYF. The CDR3 DNA follows: TGTGCCAGCAGCTCATCCCCTGGGACAGGGGTTTCCAACTCCTACGAGCAGTACTTC.

There are a few counts of this clone. The V gene is TRBV10-3, the J gene TRBJ2-7; D ambiguous. Germline V gene data show CDR1 as ENHRY and CDR2 as SYGVKD. The length of the CDR3 is 12 residues. The V end was cut by 0 bases, the J end by 7 bases, with 7 bases between. CDR3 protein: CAISESEREQYF. For the CDR3, the DNA is TGTGCCATCAGTGAGTCGGAGAGGGAGCAGTACTTC.

In this sample, this clone turned up once. This rearrangement joins TRBV5-4 to TRBJ2-5; 12 bases line up with TRBD2. V lost 0 bases and J lost 5; bases outside the gene matches: 8. In germline, CDR1 is SGHNT, CDR2 YYREEE (reference sequence). This CDR3 is built from 17 residues. The CDR3 sequence: CASSLVSSGRAGETQYF. The CDR3 region has the DNA TGTGCCAGCAGCTTGGTGTCTAGCGGGAGGGCGGGGGAGACCCAGTACTTC.

The rearrangement uses TRBV7-9 and TRBJ1-5, with D unclear. Germline CDR1 is SEHNR and CDR2 is FQNEAQ (reference sequence). V was pared by 1 base and J by 2 bases, with 9 bases between. The CDR3 consists of 15 residues. CDR3 protein: CASSLGSGGNQPQHF. Written as DNA, the CDR3 is TGTGCCAGCAGCTTAGGAAGCGGAGGCAATCAGCCCCAGCATTTT.

This sequence joins TRBV7-9 and TRBJ1-6; D is unresolved. The length of the CDR3 is 13 residues. V lost 2 bases and J 10 bases, leaving 9 bases between the germline ends. Germline V gene sequence: CDR1 SEHNR, CDR2 FQNEAQ (reference sequence). CDR3 coding DNA: TGTGCCAGCAGCTTAAAGGCCACCTCACCCCTCCACTTT. Encoded protein: CASSLKATSPLHF.

V and J are TRBV7-2 and TRBJ2-3; no clear D. V dropped 2 bases and J dropped 3 bases, with 12 bases sitting between them. The CDR3 spans 15 residues. Germline V gene data show CDR1 as SGHTA and CDR2 as FQGNSA. CDR3 in amino acids: CASSLKWGYTDTQYF. DNA for the CDR3: TGTGCCAGCAGCTTAAAGTGGGGATATACAGATACGCAGTATTTT.

The chain links TRBV9 to TRBJ2-7; 9 bases map to TRBD1. J lost 3 bases, V lost 2 bases, and 6 bases had no gene match. This CDR3 is built from 15 residues. Per the germline V gene, CDR1 is SGDLS and CDR2 is YYNGEE. The CDR3 bases are TGTGCCAGCAGCGTTTCCGGGACAGGGATCTACGAGCAGTACTTC. Translated: CASSVSGTGIYEQYF.

This sequence joins TRBV28 and TRBJ1-5; D is uncertain. CDR3 length: 10 amino acids. Germline V gene lookup returns CDR1 MDHEN and CDR2 SYDVKM. Trimming pared 2 bases from V and 15 bases from J, leaving 8 bases between. The CDR3 protein is CASSLGEPHF. CDR3 bases: TGTGCCAGCAGTTTAGGGGAACCGCATTTT.

This clone was counted once. J is TRBJ2-5 and V is TRBV18, with D possibly being TRBD2 (7 bases). This CDR3 contains 15 residues. Germline V gene sequence: CDR1 KGHSH, CDR2 LQKENI. The V end lost 4 bases, the J end lost 4 bases, and 16 bases lay between the germline ends. CDR3 nucleotide sequence: TGTGCCAGCTCACTCCGTCGGGGGGCAGGAGAGACCCAGTACTTC. Encoded protein: CASSLRRGAGETQYF.

The rearrangement links TRBV29-1 to TRBJ2-5; a possible D gene is TRBD1 (5 bases). From germline, CDR1 is SQVTM and CDR2 ANQGSEA. The germline V and J ends were trimmed by 1 base and 2 bases, with 11 bases remaining between them. This CDR3 comprises 14 residues. The CDR3 DNA is TGCAGCGTTGAAGGCATCAGGGATCAAGAGACCCAGTACTTC. Protein product: CSVEGIRDQETQYF.

The gene calls are TRBV10-3 and TRBJ2-7, with D perhaps matching TRBD1 (7 bases). Germline lookup yields CDR1 ENHRY and CDR2 SYGVKD. Trimming took off 0 bases at V and 2 bases at J, with 11 bases between the two ends. The CDR3 is 15 amino acids. CDR3 coding DNA: TGTGCCATCAGTGAGTCGGCAGGGGGGCCCTACGAGCAGTACTTC. Its protein is CAISESAGGPYEQYF.

V gene TRBV5-5 combines with J gene TRBJ1-2, with D uncertain. Germline lookup yields CDR1 SGHKS and CDR2 YYEKEE (reference sequence). V was pared by 0 bases and J by 4 bases, with 7 bases between. This CDR3 spans 13 amino acids. CDR3 DNA: TGTGCCAGCAGCTTGGACACGACCTATGGCTACACCTTC. It yields the protein CASSLDTTYGYTF.

This rearrangement joins TRBV28 to TRBJ2-5; TRBD1 agrees at 8 bases. CDR1 MDHEN and CDR2 SYDVKM come from the germline V gene. V lost 5 bases and J lost 2; bases outside the gene matches: 13. The CDR3 covers 17 residues. The CDR3 is CASSVRYRGSLQETQYF. DNA of the CDR3: TGTGCCAGCAGTGTACGATACAGGGGGTCTCTACAAGAGACCCAGTACTTC.

The count of this clone is one. The rearrangement uses TRBV7-9 and TRBJ1-2, with D unclear. Trimming pared 1 base from V and 4 bases from J, leaving 7 bases between. CDR1 and CDR2 (germline): SEHNR, FQNEAQ (reference sequence). The CDR3 contains 13 residues. The CDR3 loop reads CASSLDAAYGYTF. In nucleotides, the CDR3 is TGTGCCAGCAGCTTAGATGCGGCCTATGGCTACACCTTC. The variable domain in full, completed from reference TRBV7-9 and TRBJ1-2, reads DTGVSQNPRHKITKRGQNVTFRCDPISEHNRLYWYRQTLGQGPEFLTYFQNEAQLEKSRLLSDRFSAERPKGSFSTLEIQRTEQGDSAMYLCASSLDAAYGYTFGSGTRLTVV.

The chain combines TRBV7-3 with TRBJ2-5; TRBD1 or TRBD2 may be the D gene (6 bases each). Germline V gene sequence: CDR1 SGHTA, CDR2 FQGTGA. The CDR3 has 17 residues. Trimming stripped 5 bases from V and 2 bases from J, with 21 bases between. The CDR3 reads CASSRSGLGGLQETQYF. For the CDR3, the DNA is TGTGCCAGCAGCCGTAGTGGTTTAGGGGGACTTCAAGAGACCCAGTACTTC.

The chain links TRBV10-3 to TRBJ2-5; D possibly uses TRBD1 or TRBD2 (5 bases each). The V and J ends lost 3 bases and 3 bases respectively, with 11 bases between them. Germline CDR1 is ENHRY and CDR2 is SYGVKD. This CDR3 comprises 14 residues. Written as DNA, the CDR3 is TGTGCCATCAGTGAAGGAGGACAAAAAGAGACCCAGTACTTC. Translated: CAISEGGQKETQYF.

The CDR3 DNA reads TGTGCCAGCAGCCCGACTTTACCAGATACGCAGTATTTT. Its translation is CASSPTLPDTQYF. The chain employs TRBV5-4 and TRBJ2-3; D call uncertain. V lost 4 bases and J lost 4, with 10 bases in between. The CDR3 loop spans 13 amino acids. Germline CDR1 is SGHNT and CDR2 is YYREEE (reference sequence).

This chain joins TRBV4-1 and TRBJ2-5; D is uncertain. The CDR3 has 16 amino acids. V gave up 4 bases and J gave up 4 bases, with 19 bases separating them. CDR1 MGHRA and CDR2 YSYEKL come from the germline V gene. The CDR3 DNA reads TGCGCCAGCAGCCTCTCCCAGTCTATGTTTCCAGAGACCCAGTACTTC. It encodes CASSLSQSMFPETQYF.

To note about this clone: In the same sample, other DNA sequences code for this CDR3. V usage is TRBV5-1 and J usage is TRBJ1-4; maybe TRBD1 (5 bases). The CDR3 has 16 amino acids. The germline CDR1 and CDR2 sequences are SGHRS and YFSETQ. V lost 0 bases, J lost 0 bases, and 9 bases lay in between. The CDR3 DNA reads TGCGCCAGCAGCTTGGGACAGAGATCAACTAATGAAAAACTGTTTTTT. This sequence encodes CASSLGQRSTNEKLFF. Using reference TRBV5-1 and TRBJ1-4 for the parts outside the CDR3, the full variable domain is KAGVTQTPRYLIKTRGQQVTLSCSPISGHRSVSWYQQTPGQGLQFLFEYFSETQRNKGNFPGRFSGRQFSNSRSEMNVSTLELGDSALYLCASSLGQRSTNEKLFFGSGTQLSVL.

This chain links TRBV6-6 with TRBJ2-3, with D unresolved. This CDR3 contains 11 residues. V gave up 0 bases and J gave up 8 bases, with 3 bases separating them. In germline, CDR1 is MNHNY, CDR2 SVGAGI (reference sequence). As DNA, the CDR3 is TGTGCCAGCAGTTACTCGGGTACGCAGTATTTT. Amino acids: CASSYSGTQYF.

J is TRBJ2-5 and V is TRBV7-9, with D maybe TRBD2 (6 bases). This CDR3 contains 17 residues. Germline CDR1 is SEHNR and CDR2 is FQNEAQ (reference sequence). The V end was cut by 1 base, the J end by 1 base, with 16 bases between. The DNA for the CDR3 is TGTGCCAGCAGCTTAGGTTGGCGGGATCATTCCCAAGAGACCCAGTACTTC. Amino acids: CASSLGWRDHSQETQYF.

The rearrangement links TRBV18 to TRBJ2-7; no reliable D call. The V gene's germline CDR1 is KGHSH and CDR2 LQKENI. This CDR3 is 15 amino acids long. With 1 base removed from V and 2 bases from J, the gap between germline ends came to 12 bases. The DNA for the CDR3 is TGTGCCAGCTCACCACTTAAGGGCCGACCCTACGAGCAGTACTTC. As protein: CASSPLKGRPYEQYF.

The V gene is TRBV11-2, the J gene TRBJ1-4; 11 bases line up with TRBD1. The V gene's germline CDR1 is SGHAT and CDR2 FQNNGV. Unmatched junction bases numbered 10, after V lost 2 bases and J lost 8 bases. This CDR3 is 17 amino acids long. The CDR3 region has the DNA TGTGCCAGCAGCTTACTCGGACAGGGGGCGCCGGGAGAAAAACTGTTTTTT. This encodes CASSLLGQGAPGEKLFF.

The chain recombines TRBV2 with TRBJ2-7, with 7 positions matching TRBD1. Germline V gives CDR1 SNHLY, CDR2 FYNNEI. This CDR3 has 16 amino acids. Trimming removed 0 bases from V and 2 bases from J; junction bases left unmatched: 7. The CDR3 reads CASSEAGTVLTYEQYF. CDR3 bases: TGTGCCAGCAGTGAAGCCGGGACAGTACTAACCTACGAGCAGTACTTC.

This clone was observed once. The rearrangement uses TRBV28 and TRBJ2-7; 8 bases align to TRBD2. CDR1 is MDHEN and CDR2 is SYDVKM in the germline V gene. CDR3 size: 17 residues. After removal of 1 base from V and 2 bases from J, the junction contained 10 bases not matched to a gene. CDR3 region: CASSLYRGGTVTYEQYF. The CDR3 DNA sequence: TGTGCCAGCAGTTTATATCGGGGGGGGACGGTTACCTACGAGCAGTACTTC.

The CDR3, as DNA: TGCGCCAGCAGCGTATCGGGACAGGGAAATTCACCCCTCCACTTT. It codes for CASSVSGQGNSPLHF. This rearrangement joins TRBV5-1 to TRBJ1-6; TRBD1 matches at 9 bases. The CDR3 has 15 residues. V was clipped by 4 bases and J by 7 bases; unmatched bases: 6. The germline gives CDR1 SGHRS, CDR2 YFSETQ. The whole variable domain, filled in from reference TRBV5-1 and TRBJ1-6, reads KAGVTQTPRYLIKTRGQQVTLSCSPISGHRSVSWYQQTPGQGLQFLFEYFSETQRNKGNFPGRFSGRQFSNSRSEMNVSTLELGDSALYLCASSVSGQGNSPLHFGNGTRLTVT.